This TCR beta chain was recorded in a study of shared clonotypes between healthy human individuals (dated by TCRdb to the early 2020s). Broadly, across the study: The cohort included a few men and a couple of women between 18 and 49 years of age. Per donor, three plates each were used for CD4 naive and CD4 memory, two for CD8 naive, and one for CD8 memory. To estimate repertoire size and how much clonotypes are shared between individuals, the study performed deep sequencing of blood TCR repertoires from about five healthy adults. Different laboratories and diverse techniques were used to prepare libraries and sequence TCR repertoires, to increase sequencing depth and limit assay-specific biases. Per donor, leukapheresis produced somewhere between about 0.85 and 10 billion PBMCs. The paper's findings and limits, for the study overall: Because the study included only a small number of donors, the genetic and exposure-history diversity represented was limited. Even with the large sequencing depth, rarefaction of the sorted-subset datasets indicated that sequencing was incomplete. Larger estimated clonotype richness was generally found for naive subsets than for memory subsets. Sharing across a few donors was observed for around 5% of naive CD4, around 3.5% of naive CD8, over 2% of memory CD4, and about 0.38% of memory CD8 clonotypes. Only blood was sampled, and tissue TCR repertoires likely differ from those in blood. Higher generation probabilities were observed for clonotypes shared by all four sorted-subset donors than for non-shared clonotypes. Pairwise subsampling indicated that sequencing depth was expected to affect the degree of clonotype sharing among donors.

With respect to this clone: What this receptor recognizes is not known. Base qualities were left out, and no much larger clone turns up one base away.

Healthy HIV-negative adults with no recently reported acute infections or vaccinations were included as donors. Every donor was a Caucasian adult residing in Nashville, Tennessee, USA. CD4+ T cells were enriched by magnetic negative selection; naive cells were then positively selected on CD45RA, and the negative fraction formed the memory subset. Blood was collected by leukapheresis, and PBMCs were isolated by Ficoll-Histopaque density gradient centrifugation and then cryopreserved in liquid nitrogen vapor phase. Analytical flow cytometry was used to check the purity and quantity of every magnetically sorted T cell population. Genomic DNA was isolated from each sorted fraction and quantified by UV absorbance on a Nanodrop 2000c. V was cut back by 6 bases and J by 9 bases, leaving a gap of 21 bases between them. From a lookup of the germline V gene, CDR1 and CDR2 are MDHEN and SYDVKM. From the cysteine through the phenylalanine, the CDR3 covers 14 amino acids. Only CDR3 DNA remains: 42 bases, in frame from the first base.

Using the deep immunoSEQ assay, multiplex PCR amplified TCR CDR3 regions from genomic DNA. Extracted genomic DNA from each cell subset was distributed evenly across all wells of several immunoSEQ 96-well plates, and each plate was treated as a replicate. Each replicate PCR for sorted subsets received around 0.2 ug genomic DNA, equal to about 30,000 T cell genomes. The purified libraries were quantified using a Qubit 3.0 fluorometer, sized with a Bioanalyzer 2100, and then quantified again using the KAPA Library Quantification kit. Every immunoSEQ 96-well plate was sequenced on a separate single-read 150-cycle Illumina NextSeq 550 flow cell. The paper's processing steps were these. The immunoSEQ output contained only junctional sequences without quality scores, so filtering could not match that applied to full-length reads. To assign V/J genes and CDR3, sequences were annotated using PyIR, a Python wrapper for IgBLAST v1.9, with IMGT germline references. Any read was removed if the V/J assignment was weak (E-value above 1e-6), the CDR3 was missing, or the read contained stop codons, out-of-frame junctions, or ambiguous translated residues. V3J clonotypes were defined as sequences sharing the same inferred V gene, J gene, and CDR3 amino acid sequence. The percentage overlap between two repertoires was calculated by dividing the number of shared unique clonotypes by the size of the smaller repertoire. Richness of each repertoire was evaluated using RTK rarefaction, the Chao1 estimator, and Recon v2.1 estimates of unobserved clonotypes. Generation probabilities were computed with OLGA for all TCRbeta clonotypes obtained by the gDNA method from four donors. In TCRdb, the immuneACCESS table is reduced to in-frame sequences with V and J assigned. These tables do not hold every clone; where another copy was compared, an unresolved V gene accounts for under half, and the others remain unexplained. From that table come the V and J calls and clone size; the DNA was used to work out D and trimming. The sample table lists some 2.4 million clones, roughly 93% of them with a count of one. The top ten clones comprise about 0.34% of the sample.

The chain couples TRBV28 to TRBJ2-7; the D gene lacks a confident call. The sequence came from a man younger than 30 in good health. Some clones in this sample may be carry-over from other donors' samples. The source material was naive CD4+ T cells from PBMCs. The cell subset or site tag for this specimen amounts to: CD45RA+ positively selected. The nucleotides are TGTGCCAGCAGCAGACGGAGCCTTATCTCCGCGCAGTACTTC. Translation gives CASSRRSLISAQYF.